Described below is a single TCR beta chain sequence and its context. The antigen it binds to is not known. Nothing much larger sits one base from this clone, and base qualities are not available. CDR1 and CDR2 were assigned from the germline V gene as SQVTM and ANQGSEA. From cysteine to phenylalanine, the CDR3 is 13 amino acids long. The kept DNA is CDR3 alone, 39 bases in frame from the first base. V ends up 4 bases short and J 4 bases short, with an unmatched junction base count of 2. These data come from a study of OX40 agonist ivuxolimab in advanced cancers. General notes on the study: The costimulatory receptor OX40 (CD134) was targeted by ivuxolimab, a fully human IgG2 agonistic monoclonal antibody. Intravenous ivuxolimab was administered to patients every 2 weeks at six dose levels: 0.01, 0.1, 0.3, 1.5, 3 and 10 mg/kg. Of the 50 to 55 patients in dose escalation, 19 had hepatocellular carcinoma, about 15 had melanoma, 9 had renal cell carcinoma and 9 had head and neck cancer. A male proportion of roughly 80% and a mean age of approximately 60 years, ranging from 23 to 79, were recorded for the dose-escalation cohort. Patients were allowed to have had prior anti-PD-1, anti-PD-L1 or anti-CTLA-4 therapy, and around 41% of the dose-escalation patients had previously received checkpoint inhibitors. Partial responses occurred in three dose-escalation patients, of whom one had hepatocellular carcinoma and two had cutaneous melanoma. The point of sequencing TCRbeta in the periphery was to test whether ivuxolimab changed TCR sequence diversity and drove clonal T-cell expansion. The paper reports the monotherapy dose-escalation portion (N of about 50 patients) of the phase I ivuxolimab trial.

Genomic DNA was isolated from the sorted cells so that the TCRbeta CDR3 region could be sequenced. TCRbeta CDR3 regions were sequenced using the immunoSEQ Assay. In TCRdb, the immuneACCESS table is reduced to in-frame sequences with V and J assigned. These tables do not hold every clone; where another copy was compared, an unresolved V gene accounts for under half, and the others remain unexplained. This sample is represented by about 84,000 clones; 75% to 90% of them were singletons. The ten biggest clones cover 0.15% to 0.2% of the sample. Overall results and qualifications from the work: After ivuxolimab, more expanded clones were found on average in CD8+ T cells than in CD4+ T cells. Which antigens the clonally expanded peripheral T cells were specific for was not determined. Low levels of normalized T-cell clonal expansion were also seen in some nonresponding patients. In partial responders in the 0.1-3.0 mg/kg groups, normalized peripheral clonal expansion was found to be among the lowest, especially among CD8+ T cells. At doses of 0.1 to 3.0 mg/kg, clonal expansion of both CD4+ and CD8+ T cells in blood was seen between baseline and week 6.

The trial excluded patients who had a history of autoimmune disease or were on systemic immunosuppression. Peripheral blood for TCR sequencing was collected from all dose cohorts at baseline, on cycle 4 day 1, and on cycle 7 day 1. Samples were obtained from an open-label, multicenter, first-in-human phase I dose-escalation trial of ivuxolimab. Adults with locally advanced or metastatic melanoma, renal cell, hepatocellular, or head and neck squamous cell carcinoma were enrolled in the trial. Before TCR sequencing, CD4+ T cells and CD8+ T cells from peripheral blood were sorted into separate populations.

The sequence was collected from an adult with an advanced solid tumor such as melanoma, head and neck, liver or kidney cancer. Sequencing was performed on CD4+ or CD8+ T cells sorted from blood, taken in a trial of the OX40 agonist ivuxolimab. The chain uses TRBV29-1 and TRBJ1-3, and 9 bases in between align with TRBD1. DNA sequence: TGCAGCGTTGGGACAGGGGACGGAAACACCATATATTTT. Translated, it gives CSVGTGDGNTIYF.